The clone carrying this T cell receptor (beta chain) was counted between two and nine times. What it binds is unknown. Looked up from germline, CDR1 is MDHEN and CDR2 is SYDVKM. J lost 8 bases, V lost 5 bases, and 6 bases had no gene match. The length of the CDR3 is 13 residues. This entry belongs to a study of T cells after yellow fever vaccination. Study-level background: When fractions had low cell numbers, they were prepared with SMART-Seq v4 Ultra Low Input.

Broader study findings: On re-exposure, the response was weaker but peaked faster, at day 5 versus 15. Clonotype sharing between CD4 and CD8 compartments was small. A large majority of primary-vaccination clones showed up again after the booster (96% CD4, 75% to 90% CD8).

TCRdb reprocessed the 5' RACE reads via MiXCR and lists one record per CDR3 protein. In the table there are a few hundred thousand distinct CDR3 sequences, approximately 12% of which are singletons. The chain joins TRBV28 to TRBJ2-1; 7 bases align to TRBD1. The sample consisted of CD4+ T cells sorted from PBMCs, taken 45 days after the yellow fever booster vaccination. The receptor's source is a man aged 25-40 years who received the YFV17D yellow fever vaccine. CDR3 protein: CASSPGGLDEQFF. DNA of the CDR3: TGTGCCAGCAGTCCAGGGGGTCTCGATGAGCAGTTCTTC.